The 26 T cell receptor beta chains presented below share a single source sample, sequenced in a study of T cells in Graves' hyperthyroidism and ophthalmopathy. RNA transcripts yielded amplified TCR beta CDR3 regions. HTBI primers were employed in a first-round RT-PCR of the TCR CDR3. TCRdb recomputed calls from the multiplex PCR reads with MiXCR, one row per CDR3 protein. The table lists 600,000 or so distinct CDR3 sequences, approximately 14% of them singletons. The material sequenced was blood. The receptors were sampled from a woman under 30 with Graves' ophthalmopathy.

This clonotype was counted ten times or more. This chain links TRBV20-1 with TRBJ2-7; TRBD2 might be the D (5 bases). Looked up from germline, CDR1 is DFQATT and CDR2 is SNEGSKA (reference sequence). The CDR3 is made up of 13 amino acids. V was trimmed by 6 bases and J by 4 bases, leaving 16 bases between them. The CDR3 nucleotides read TGCAGTGCCACACTAGAAAGAGTGTACGAGCAGTACTTC. Translated: CSATLERVYEQYF.

Turning to this clonotype: It may be a read error: a sequence one base away is much more abundant. This chain joins TRBV6-1 and TRBJ1-2; 8 nucleotides align to TRBD1. The CDR3 is made up of 13 amino acids. Looked up from germline, CDR1 is MNHNS and CDR2 is SASEGT. V was clipped by 4 bases and J by 7 bases; unmatched bases: 5. CDR3 protein: CASSGQGFSGYTF. As DNA, the CDR3 is TGTGCCAGCAGTGGACAGGGGTTCTCTGGCTACACCTTC.

This clonotype was detected only a few times. V usage is TRBV6-1 and J usage is TRBJ1-3; D unclear. The CDR3 totals 16 residues. The V gene lost 0 bases and the J gene lost 0 bases, with 9 bases spanning the gap. In germline, CDR1 is MNHNS, CDR2 SASEGT. CDR3 DNA sequence: TGTGCCAGCAGTGAAGCGATACCTTACTCTGGAAACACCATATATTTT. It is translated as CASSEAIPYSGNTIYF.

This clonotype was found a few times. V gene TRBV19 combines with J gene TRBJ1-1, with D possibly matching TRBD1 (6 bases). The CDR3 extends over 15 amino acids. Trimming left V 7 bases short and J 0 bases short, with 15 bases between. From germline, CDR1 is LNHDA and CDR2 SQIVND (reference sequence). The CDR3 region is CASINRGGLNTEAFF. The CDR3 DNA reads as TGTGCCAGTATAAATAGGGGGGGCCTGAACACTGAAGCTTTCTTT.

This clonotype was counted many times. The chain employs TRBV20-1 and TRBJ2-1; 12 bases fit TRBD2. The length of the CDR3 is 16 residues. The V segment lost 3 bases and the J segment 6 bases; nucleotides outside the gene matches: 9. CDR1 and CDR2 from the germline V gene are DFQATT and SNEGSKA (reference sequence). The CDR3 loop reads CSARQPSGRASNEQFF. In nucleotides, the CDR3 is TGCAGTGCTAGGCAGCCTAGCGGGAGGGCCTCCAATGAGCAGTTCTTC.

In its sample, this clonotype was seen many times. The CDR3 loop reads CASSRDTYTGDTQYF. The CDR3 nucleotides read TGTGCCAGCAGCCGGGACACCTATACGGGGGATACGCAGTATTTT. The rearrangement links TRBV12-3 or TRBV12-4 to TRBJ2-3; tentative D call: TRBD1 (6 bases). CDR3 length: 15 amino acids. Trimming took off 6 bases at V and 6 bases at J, with 19 bases between the two ends.

This clonotype was detected many times. The rearrangement joins TRBV12-3 or TRBV12-4 to TRBJ1-2; maybe TRBD1 (5 bases). Trimming removed 6 bases at V and 6 bases at J, with 17 bases between. The CDR3 is 14 residues long. The chain's CDR3 is CASRGGGEVDGYTF. CDR3 nucleotides: TGTGCCAGCAGAGGCGGGGGGGAGGTGGATGGCTACACCTTC.

This clonotype has ten or more counts. The CDR3 loop reads CASSSPLAPGRSNQPQHF. CDR3 sequence (DNA): TGTGCCAGCAGTTCCCCCTTAGCTCCGGGACGCAGCAATCAGCCCCAGCATTTT. The chain has TRBV6-1 and TRBJ1-5, with a weak D call TRBD1 (5 bases). Per germline, CDR1 MNHNS and CDR2 SASEGT. This CDR3 has 18 residues. V was shortened by 5 bases and J by 1 base, with 21 bases between the two germline ends.

This clonotype showed up many times. The genes are TRBV13 and TRBJ2-7; D uncertain. This CDR3 has 14 residues. Looked up from germline, CDR1 is PRHDT and CDR2 is FYEKMQ (reference sequence). The germline V and J ends were trimmed by 5 bases and 0 bases, with 11 bases remaining between them. CDR3 residues: CASSKGRPSYEQYF. The CDR3 nucleotides are TGTGCCAGCAGCAAAGGACGGCCCTCCTACGAGCAGTACTTC.

This clonotype came up a few times. The chain joins TRBV29-1 to TRBJ2-7; tentative D call: TRBD1 (5 bases). The CDR3 runs to 12 residues. CDR1 is SQVTM, CDR2 ANQGSEA, per germline. V was clipped by 8 bases and J by 2 bases, with 13 bases between them. The CDR3 sequence is CSIQAGPYEQYF. CDR3 DNA: TGCAGCATCCAGGCAGGGCCCTACGAGCAGTACTTC.

This clonotype was seen a few times. J is TRBJ2-1 and V is TRBV7-6; 9 bases match TRBD1. CDR3 size: 14 residues. Germline loops: CDR1 SGHVS, CDR2 FNYEAQ. The trim removed 5 bases at V and 9 bases at J, leaving 8 bases unmatched. CDR3 sequence reads: CASSPGQGKGEQFF. The CDR3 region has the DNA TGTGCCAGCAGCCCGGGACAGGGAAAGGGTGAGCAGTTCTTC.

This clonotype was seen more than once but under ten times. The gene calls are TRBV5-4 and TRBJ1-4, with D uncertain. The CDR3 extends over 14 amino acids. The V gene's germline CDR1 is SGHNT and CDR2 YYREEE (reference sequence). V gave up 4 bases and J gave up 6 bases, with 13 bases separating them. This CDR3 is CASSRPPWDEKLFF. In nucleotides, the CDR3 is TGTGCCAGCAGCCGCCCTCCTTGGGATGAAAAACTGTTTTTT.

V is TRBV4-3 and J is TRBJ1-2; D is ambiguous. V was pared by 4 bases and J by 3 bases, with 9 bases between. Germline V gene sequence: CDR1 LGHNA, CDR2 YSLEER. The CDR3 contains 13 residues. DNA for the CDR3: TGCGCCAGCAGCCGTACCACCGACTATGGCTACACCTTC. Its protein is CASSRTTDYGYTF.

The CDR3 bases are TGTGCCAGCAGCTTATGGTTGGGGGAGACCCAGTACTTC. As protein: CASSLWLGETQYF. The chain links TRBV11-2 to TRBJ2-5; no clear D. Germline CDR1 reads SGHAT; CDR2 reads FQNNGV. V was trimmed by 2 bases and J by 5 bases, leaving 9 bases between them. CDR3 size: 13 residues. Based on the CDR3 plus reference TRBV11-2 and TRBJ2-5, the full variable domain is EAGVAQSPRYKIIEKRQSVAFWCNPISGHATLYWYQQILGQGPKLLIQFQNNGVVDDSQLPKDRFSAERLKGVDSTLKIQPAKLEDSAVYLCASSLWLGETQYFGPGTRLLVL.

This clonotype was counted many times. The rearrangement joins TRBV7-9 to TRBJ2-3; 12 bases line up with TRBD2. CDR3 length: 17 amino acids. J lost 3 bases, V lost 5 bases, and 9 bases had no gene match. Per germline, CDR1 SEHNR and CDR2 FQNEAQ (reference sequence). The CDR3 here is CASSTRSGTSGTDTQYF. The CDR3 DNA reads as TGTGCCAGCAGCACCCGTTCCGGGACTAGCGGGACAGATACGCAGTATTTT.

This clonotype came up many times. The chain combines TRBV28 with TRBJ2-3; 9 nucleotides agree with TRBD1. Germline lookup yields CDR1 MDHEN and CDR2 SYDVKM. The CDR3 sequence is 15 residues long. The ends lost 4 bases at V and 5 bases at J; junction bases unmatched: 7. CDR3: CASSSRTGAVDTQYF. The DNA of the CDR3 is TGTGCCAGCAGTTCAAGGACAGGGGCGGTAGATACGCAGTATTTT.

This clonotype was counted many times. The rearrangement uses TRBV2 and TRBJ2-7; the match to TRBD2 covers 7 bases. This CDR3 is built from 13 residues. With V trimmed by 3 bases and J by 6 bases, 5 bases remained unmatched. Germline-derived CDR1 and CDR2 are SNHLY and FYNNEI. In DNA form, the CDR3 reads TGTGCCAGCAGTGACGGCGGGAGAATCGAGCAGTACTTC. This sequence encodes CASSDGGRIEQYF.

There are many counts of this clonotype. V and J are TRBV27 and TRBJ2-5; D might be TRBD1 (6 bases). Germline CDR1 and CDR2: MNHEY and SMNVEV (reference sequence). This CDR3 contains 15 residues. V was trimmed by 4 bases and J by 0 bases, leaving 12 bases between them. The chain's CDR3 is CASSSKGHNQETQYF. The CDR3 coding sequence is TGTGCCAGCAGTTCAAAGGGACACAACCAAGAGACCCAGTACTTC.

The chain links TRBV9 to TRBJ2-2, with 13 bases identical to TRBD2. The ends lost 3 bases at V and 8 bases at J; junction bases unmatched: 4. Germline V gene data show CDR1 as SGDLS and CDR2 as YYNGEE. The CDR3 extends over 15 amino acids. The CDR3, as DNA: TGTGCCAGCAGCGCCGGGACTAGCGGGGCGGGGGAGCTGTTTTTT. Translation: CASSAGTSGAGELFF.

This clonotype was observed many times. The chain uses TRBV6-2 or TRBV6-3 and TRBJ2-5; D is ambiguous. The CDR3 is 15 amino acids. From germline, CDR1 is MNHEY and CDR2 SVGEGT. Deletions cut 2 bases from V and 2 bases from J, with 12 bases between. The CDR3 DNA sequence: TGTGCCAGCAGTTACGGTCACGCGCTACAAGAGACCCAGTACTTC. This codes for CASSYGHALQETQYF.

This clonotype was counted ten times or more. The chain links TRBV6-2 or TRBV6-3 to TRBJ2-7; possible D gene TRBD1, 6 bases. The CDR3 contains 14 residues. Looked up from germline, CDR1 is MNHEY and CDR2 is SVGEGT. V was pared by 7 bases and J by 3 bases, with 16 bases between. CDR3 DNA sequence: TGTGCCAGCAAAAACAAGCCACAGGGCTACGAGCAGTACTTC. Amino acid sequence: CASKNKPQGYEQYF.

This clonotype showed up many times. The chain links TRBV28 to TRBJ2-7, with D perhaps TRBD1 (6 bases). With 6 bases removed from V and 4 bases from J, the gap between germline ends came to 16 bases. CDR3 length equals 14 residues. Germline V gene lookup returns CDR1 MDHEN and CDR2 SYDVKM. CDR3 coding DNA: TGTGCCAGCAGCATGGATGGACAGTCTTACGAGCAGTACTTC. Protein product: CASSMDGQSYEQYF.

This clonotype was observed at least ten times. At one end, the junction sequence differs from germline, possibly due to a read error. The rearrangement joins TRBV7-7 to TRBJ2-1; D may correspond to TRBD1 or TRBD2 (6 bases each). The CDR3 consists of 17 residues. Germline lookup yields CDR1 SSHAT and CDR2 FNYEAQ (reference sequence). CDR3: CASRGGVRRGKTGEQFF. In nucleotides, the CDR3 is TGTGCTAGCAGGGGAGGCGTCAGAAGGGGGAAAACTGGTGAGCAGTTCTTC.

This clonotype was seen at least ten times. The rearrangement joins TRBV6-2 or TRBV6-3 to TRBJ1-2; a possible D gene is TRBD1 (6 bases). Trimming took off 2 bases at V and 4 bases at J, with 8 bases between the two ends. This CDR3 is built from 13 residues. The germline V gene has CDR1 MNHEY and CDR2 SVGEGT. CDR3 bases: TGTGCCAGCAGTTACGCGACAGGCTATGGCTACACCTTC. It translates to CASSYATGYGYTF.

This clonotype was counted at least ten times. This chain joins TRBV12-3 or TRBV12-4 and TRBJ2-1, with unresolved D. V lost 5 bases, J lost 0 bases, and 11 bases lay in between. This CDR3 is 15 amino acids long. The CDR3 DNA reads as TGTGCCAGCAGTGCCGGCTCTAGCTCCTACAATGAGCAGTTCTTC. Translating it yields CASSAGSSSYNEQFF.

This clonotype was recorded many times. The chain combines TRBV20-1 with TRBJ2-1, with 9 bases matching TRBD1. The CDR3 has 15 residues. With 1 base clipped from V and 6 bases from J, the junction kept 7 bases outside the gene matches. The germline V gene encodes CDR1 DFQATT and CDR2 SNEGSKA (reference sequence). The CDR3 protein is CSARVGTGLSNEQFF. Here the CDR3 DNA reads TGCAGTGCTAGAGTCGGGACAGGGTTAAGCAATGAGCAGTTCTTC.